This T cell receptor beta chain came from a study of T cell responses to AZD1222 COVID-19 vaccine. The CDR3 loop spans 13 amino acids. General observations from the study: Spike-specific TCR breadth and depth rose after two AZD1222 doses.

This clone appeared a single time. The target antigen is unknown. Profiled with immunoSEQ multiplex PCR; TCRdb holds only in-frame clones, not every one. The sample carries around 91,000 clones, about 88% recorded once. This chain links TRBV1 with TRBJ2-7; TRBD2 is the table's D call and was not checked against the DNA. TRBV1 counts as a pseudogene. This sample comprised peripheral blood, obtained on day 0 of AZD1222 vaccination. This clonotype was obtained from an adult in good health. DNA for the CDR3: TGCACCAGCAGCCACGGACTAGCGTGGGAGCAGTACTTC. It translates to CTSSHGLAWEQYF.